The T cell receptor beta chain under discussion was sequenced for a study of shared clonotypes between healthy human individuals. The CDR3 has 16 amino acids. Trimming cost V 1 base and J 7 bases, with 19 bases left between them. CDR1 and CDR2 from the germline V gene are MGHRA and YSYEKL. Assay used: immunoSEQ multiplex PCR; TCRdb lists only in-frame clones, some missing. In the table there are some 1 million clones, more than 65% of which are singletons. Sequenced sample: memory CD4+ T cells sorted from blood. Documented subset: CD45RA-negative fraction. This rearrangement joins TRBV4-1 to TRBJ1-2; D is possibly TRBD1 (5 bases). The clonotype was recovered from a man younger than 30 in good health. CDR3 DNA: TGCGCCAGCAGCCAAGGTCGCGACCTCGGGGCGCCTGGCTACACCTTC. It specifies CASSQGRDLGAPGYTF.